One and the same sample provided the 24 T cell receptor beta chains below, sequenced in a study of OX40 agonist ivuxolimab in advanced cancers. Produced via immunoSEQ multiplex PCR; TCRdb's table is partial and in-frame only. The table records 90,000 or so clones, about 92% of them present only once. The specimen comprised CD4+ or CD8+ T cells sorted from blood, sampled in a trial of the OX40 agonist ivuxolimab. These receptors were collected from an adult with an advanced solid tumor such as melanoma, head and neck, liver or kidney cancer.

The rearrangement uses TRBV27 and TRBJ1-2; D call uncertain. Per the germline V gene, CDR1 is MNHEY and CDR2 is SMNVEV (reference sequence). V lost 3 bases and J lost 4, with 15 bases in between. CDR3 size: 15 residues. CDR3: CASSFSGSSIYGYTF. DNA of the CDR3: TGTGCCAGCAGTTTTTCAGGTAGTTCAATCTATGGCTACACCTTC.

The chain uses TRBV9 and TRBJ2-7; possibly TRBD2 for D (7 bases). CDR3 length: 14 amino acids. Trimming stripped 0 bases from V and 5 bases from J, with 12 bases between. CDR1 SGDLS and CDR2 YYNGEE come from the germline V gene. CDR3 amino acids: CASSVEGGPDEQYF. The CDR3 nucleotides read TGTGCCAGCAGCGTAGAGGGGGGGCCGGACGAGCAGTACTTC.

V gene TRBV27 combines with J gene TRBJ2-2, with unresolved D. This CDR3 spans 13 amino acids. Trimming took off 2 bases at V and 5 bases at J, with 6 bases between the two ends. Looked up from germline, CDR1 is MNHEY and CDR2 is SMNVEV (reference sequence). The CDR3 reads CASSLGRTGELFF. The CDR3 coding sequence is TGTGCCAGCAGTTTAGGTAGAACCGGGGAGCTGTTTTTT.

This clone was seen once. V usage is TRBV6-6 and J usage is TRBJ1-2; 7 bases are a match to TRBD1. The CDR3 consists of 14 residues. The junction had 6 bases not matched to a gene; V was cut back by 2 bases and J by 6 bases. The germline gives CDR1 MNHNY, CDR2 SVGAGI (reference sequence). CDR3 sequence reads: CASSYGTVGDGYTF. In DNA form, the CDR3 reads TGTGCCAGCAGTTACGGGACAGTCGGCGATGGCTACACCTTC.

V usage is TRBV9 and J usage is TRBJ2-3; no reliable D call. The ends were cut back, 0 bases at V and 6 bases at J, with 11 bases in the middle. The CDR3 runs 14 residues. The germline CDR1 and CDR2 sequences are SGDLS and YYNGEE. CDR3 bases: TGTGCCAGCAGCGTAGAGAATTTGGGGGATACGCAGTATTTT. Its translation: CASSVENLGDTQYF.

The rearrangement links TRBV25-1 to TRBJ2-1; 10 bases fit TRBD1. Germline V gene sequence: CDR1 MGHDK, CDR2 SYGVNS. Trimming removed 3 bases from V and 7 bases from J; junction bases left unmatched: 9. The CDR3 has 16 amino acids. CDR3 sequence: CASSDWGQGRRNEQFF. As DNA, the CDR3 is TGTGCCAGCAGTGATTGGGGACAGGGGCGGCGGAATGAGCAGTTCTTC.

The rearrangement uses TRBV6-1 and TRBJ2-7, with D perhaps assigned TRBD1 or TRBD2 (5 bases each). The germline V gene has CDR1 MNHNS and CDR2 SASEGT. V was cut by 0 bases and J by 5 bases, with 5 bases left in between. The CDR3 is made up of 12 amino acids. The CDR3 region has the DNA TGTGCCAGCAGTGAAGCGGGGGACGAGCAGTACTTC. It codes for CASSEAGDEQYF.

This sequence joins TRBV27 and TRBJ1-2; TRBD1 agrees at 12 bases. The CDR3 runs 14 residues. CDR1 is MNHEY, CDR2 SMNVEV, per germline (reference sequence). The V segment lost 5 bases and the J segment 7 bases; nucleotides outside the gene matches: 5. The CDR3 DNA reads TGTGCCAGCAGTAGGGACAGGGGGCAGCGTGGCTACACCTTC. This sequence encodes CASSRDRGQRGYTF.

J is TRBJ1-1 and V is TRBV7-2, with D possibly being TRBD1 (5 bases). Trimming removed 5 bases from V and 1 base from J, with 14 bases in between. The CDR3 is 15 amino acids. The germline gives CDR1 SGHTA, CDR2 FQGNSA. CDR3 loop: CASSHAGGWNTEAFF. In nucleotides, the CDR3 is TGTGCCAGCAGCCATGCCGGGGGATGGAACACTGAAGCTTTCTTT.

DNA of the CDR3: TGCGCCAGCAGCTTGGGGACAAGGAACTACGAGCAGTACTTC. Amino acid sequence: CASSLGTRNYEQYF. The gene calls are TRBV5-1 and TRBJ2-7; a possible D gene is TRBD1 (5 bases). This CDR3 spans 14 amino acids. Looked up from germline, CDR1 is SGHRS and CDR2 is YFSETQ. With 0 bases removed from V and 3 bases from J, the gap between germline ends came to 10 bases. The whole variable domain, remainder taken from reference TRBV5-1 and TRBJ2-7, is KAGVTQTPRYLIKTRGQQVTLSCSPISGHRSVSWYQQTPGQGLQFLFEYFSETQRNKGNFPGRFSGRQFSNSRSEMNVSTLELGDSALYLCASSLGTRNYEQYFGPGTRLTVT.

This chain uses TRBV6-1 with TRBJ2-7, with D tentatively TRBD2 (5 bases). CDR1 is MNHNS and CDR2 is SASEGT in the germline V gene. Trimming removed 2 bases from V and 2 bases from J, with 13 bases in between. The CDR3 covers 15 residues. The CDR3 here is CASSEYTSPAYEQYF. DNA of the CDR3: TGTGCCAGCAGTGAATATACTAGTCCTGCCTACGAGCAGTACTTC.

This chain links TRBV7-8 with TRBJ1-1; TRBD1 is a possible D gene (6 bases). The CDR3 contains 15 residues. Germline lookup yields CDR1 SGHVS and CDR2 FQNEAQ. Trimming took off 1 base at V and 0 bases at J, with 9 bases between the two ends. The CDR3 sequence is CASSLDQGMNTEAFF. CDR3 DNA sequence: TGTGCCAGCAGCTTAGATCAGGGGATGAACACTGAAGCTTTCTTT.

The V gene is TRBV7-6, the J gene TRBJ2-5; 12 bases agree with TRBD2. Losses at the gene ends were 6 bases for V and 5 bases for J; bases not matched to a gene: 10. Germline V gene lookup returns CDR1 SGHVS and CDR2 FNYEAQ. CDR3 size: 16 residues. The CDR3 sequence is CASSTPSGRADETQYF. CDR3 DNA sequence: TGTGCCAGCAGTACCCCTAGCGGGAGGGCCGATGAGACCCAGTACTTC.

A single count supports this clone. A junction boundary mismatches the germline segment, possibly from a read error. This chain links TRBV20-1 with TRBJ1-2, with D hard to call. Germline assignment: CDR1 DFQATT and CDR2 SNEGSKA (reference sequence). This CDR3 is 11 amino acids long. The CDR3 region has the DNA TGCAGTGCTAGCGACACGGGTTTCTTGAACTTC. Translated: CSASDTGFLNF.

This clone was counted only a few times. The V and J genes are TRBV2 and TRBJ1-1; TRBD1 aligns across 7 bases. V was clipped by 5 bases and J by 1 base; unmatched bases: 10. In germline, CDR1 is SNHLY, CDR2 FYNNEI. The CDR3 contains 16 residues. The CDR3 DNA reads TGTGCCAGCAGTACACCACGGGACAGTCCGAACACTGAAGCTTTCTTT. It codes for CASSTPRDSPNTEAFF.

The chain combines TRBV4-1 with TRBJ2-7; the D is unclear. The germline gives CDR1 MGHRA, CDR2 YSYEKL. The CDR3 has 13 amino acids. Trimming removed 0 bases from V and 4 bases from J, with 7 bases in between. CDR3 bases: TGCGCCAGCAGCCAAGAATGGGGATACGAGCAGTACTTC. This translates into CASSQEWGYEQYF.

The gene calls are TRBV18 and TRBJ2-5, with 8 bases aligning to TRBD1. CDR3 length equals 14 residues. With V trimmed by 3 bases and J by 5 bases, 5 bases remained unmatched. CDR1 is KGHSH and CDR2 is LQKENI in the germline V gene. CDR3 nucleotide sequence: TGTGCCAGCTCACCGGGGACAGGCGAGGAGACCCAGTACTTC. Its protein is CASSPGTGEETQYF.

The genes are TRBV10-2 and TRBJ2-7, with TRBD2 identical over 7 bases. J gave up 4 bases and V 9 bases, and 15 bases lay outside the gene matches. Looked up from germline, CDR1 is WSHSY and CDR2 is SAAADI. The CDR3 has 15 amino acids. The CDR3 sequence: CARVTTGTNSYEQYF. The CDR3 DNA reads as TGCGCCAGAGTGACCACCGGGACTAATTCTTACGAGCAGTACTTC.

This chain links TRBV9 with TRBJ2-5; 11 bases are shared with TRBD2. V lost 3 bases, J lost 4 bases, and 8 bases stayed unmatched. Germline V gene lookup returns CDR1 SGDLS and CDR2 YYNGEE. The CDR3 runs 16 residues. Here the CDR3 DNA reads TGTGCCAGCAGCGACCTTAGCGGGGGGGCAAGAGAGACCCAGTACTTC. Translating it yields CASSDLSGGARETQYF. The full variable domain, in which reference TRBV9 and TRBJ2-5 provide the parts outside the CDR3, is DSGVTQTPKHLITATGQRVTLRCSPRSGDLSVYWYQQSLDQGLQFLIQYYNGEERAKGNILERFSAQQFPDLHSELNLSSLELGDSALYFCASSDLSGGARETQYFGPGTRLLVL.

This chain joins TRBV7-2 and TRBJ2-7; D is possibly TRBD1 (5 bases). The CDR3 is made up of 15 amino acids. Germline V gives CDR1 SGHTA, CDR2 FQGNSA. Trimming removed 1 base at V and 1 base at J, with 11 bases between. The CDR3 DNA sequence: TGTGCCAGCAGCTTAGGTACAGGAACATCCTACGAGCAGTACTTC. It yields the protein CASSLGTGTSYEQYF.

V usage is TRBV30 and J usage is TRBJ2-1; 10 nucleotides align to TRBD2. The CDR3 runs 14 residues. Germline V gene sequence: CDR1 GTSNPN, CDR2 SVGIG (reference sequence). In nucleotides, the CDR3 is TGTGCTTCGCAAGCGGGAGGGCTTTACAATGAGCAGTTCTTC. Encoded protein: CASQAGGLYNEQFF. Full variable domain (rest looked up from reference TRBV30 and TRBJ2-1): SQTIHQWPATLVQPVGSPLSLECTVEGTSNPNLYWYRQAAGRGLQLLFYSVGIGQISSEVPQNLSASRPQDRQFILSSKKLLLSDSGFYLCASQAGGLYNEQFFGPGTRLTVL.

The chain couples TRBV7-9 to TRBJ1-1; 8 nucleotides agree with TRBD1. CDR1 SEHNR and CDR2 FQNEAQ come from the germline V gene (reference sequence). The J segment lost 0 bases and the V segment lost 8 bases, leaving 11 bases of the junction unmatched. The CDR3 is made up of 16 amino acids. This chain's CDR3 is CASRGVRGLLNTEAFF. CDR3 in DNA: TGTGCCAGCCGTGGTGTCAGGGGGCTGTTGAACACTGAAGCTTTCTTT.

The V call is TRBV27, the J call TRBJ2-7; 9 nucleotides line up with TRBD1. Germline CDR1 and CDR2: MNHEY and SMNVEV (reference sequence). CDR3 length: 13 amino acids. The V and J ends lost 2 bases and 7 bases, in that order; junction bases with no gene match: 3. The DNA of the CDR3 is TGTGCCAGCAGTTTAGACAGGGGGTATGAGCAGTACTTC. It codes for CASSLDRGYEQYF.

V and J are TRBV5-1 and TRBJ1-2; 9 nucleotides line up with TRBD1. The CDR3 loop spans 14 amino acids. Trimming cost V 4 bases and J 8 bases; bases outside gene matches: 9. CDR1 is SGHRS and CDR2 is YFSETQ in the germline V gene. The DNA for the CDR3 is TGCGCCAGCAGCCCACAGGGGGCTAGGGGCGGCTACACCTTC. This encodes CASSPQGARGGYTF. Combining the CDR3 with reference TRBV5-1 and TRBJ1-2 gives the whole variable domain KAGVTQTPRYLIKTRGQQVTLSCSPISGHRSVSWYQQTPGQGLQFLFEYFSETQRNKGNFPGRFSGRQFSNSRSEMNVSTLELGDSALYLCASSPQGARGGYTFGSGTRLTVV.